This TCR beta chain was found in a study of OX40 agonist ivuxolimab in advanced cancers. At the level of the study: Patients enrolled in dose escalation were diagnosed with hepatocellular carcinoma, melanoma, renal cell or head and neck cancer.

This CDR3 is 16 amino acids long. Trimming pared 4 bases from V and 3 bases from J, leaving 13 bases between. The germline CDR1 and CDR2 sequences are LNHNV and YYDKDF (reference sequence). The table lists this clone with a few counts. The target antigen is unknown. Study-level points and caveats: Not determined was the antigen specificity of the expanded peripheral T cells.

Assay used: immunoSEQ multiplex PCR; TCRdb lists only in-frame clones, some missing. Among 50,000 or so clones listed, 79% were seen once. Sequencing was performed on CD4+ or CD8+ T cells sorted from blood, taken in a trial of the OX40 agonist ivuxolimab. This receptor was identified in an adult with an advanced solid tumor such as melanoma, head and neck, liver or kidney cancer. The rearrangement joins TRBV15 to TRBJ2-6; D unclear. The chain's CDR3 is CATSNRQVLGANVLTF. The DNA of the CDR3 is TGTGCCACCAGCAACCGACAAGTCCTTGGGGCCAACGTCCTGACTTTC. Full variable domain (outside the CDR3, taken from reference TRBV15 and TRBJ2-6): DAMVIQNPRYQVTQFGKPVTLSCSQTLNHNVMYWYQQKSSQAPKLLFHYYDKDFNNEADTPDNFQSRRPNTSFCFLDIRSPGLGDTAMYLCATSNRQVLGANVLTFGAGSRLTVL.